This TCR beta chain was recorded in a study of identical twins. cDNA carried unique molecular identifiers, and a universal primer site was added by template switching. A single record per CDR3 protein comes from TCRdb applying MiXCR to the 5' RACE reads. This table has approximately 700,000 distinct CDR3 sequences, roughly 18% appearing once. V lost 6 bases to trimming and J lost 5 bases; unmatched junction nucleotides: 6. CDR3 length: 12 amino acids. Germline V gene data show CDR1 as DFQATT and CDR2 as SNEGSKA (reference sequence). This sample was also put to use in a study of T cells expressing NK-cell markers. From that study: Each TCR beta repertoire originated in sorted T cells that were CD3+CD56+NKG2C+, CD3+CD56+NKG2C- or CD3+CD56-NKG2C+. With respect to HCMV, most of the eight sequenced donors were seropositive, and one was seronegative.

This rearrangement joins TRBV20-1 to TRBJ2-5; 7 bases agree with TRBD2. The sample comprised PBMCs. The clonotype originates from a woman aged 18-35 years in good health. CDR3 sequence (DNA): TGCAGTGCCGACCCAGCGGGGGAGACCCAGTACTTC. Residues: CSADPAGETQYF.